The entry that follows covers one T cell receptor beta chain sequence. A far more abundant clone sits one base away, making this likely a read error. This sample is drawn from a study of regulatory T cells in long-lasting Graves disease. CDR3 size: 19 residues. Germline CDR1 and CDR2: SNHLY and FYNNEI. To make TCR beta libraries, researchers used iRepertoire HTBI primers and Arm-PCR of CDR3 regions. Using its own MiXCR run on the multiplex PCR reads, TCRdb lists one record per CDR3 protein. The table shows 400,000 to 500,000 distinct CDR3 sequences, with 16% occurring only once. Time point given: newly diagnosed GD, antithyroid drugs for less than 3 months. Preparation of the TCR library used RNA extracted from PBMCs. The sample also formed part of further work on T cells in Graves' hyperthyroidism and ophthalmopathy.

The chain employs TRBV2 and TRBJ2-5, with 15 nucleotides matching TRBD2. The origin of this receptor is a woman aged 30 to 39 with Graves disease. This sample comprised peripheral blood mononuclear cells (PBMCs), obtained at new diagnosis, from a patient treated with antithyroid drugs. CDR3 residues: CASFGGVGTSGRPRNELFF. CDR3 in DNA: TGTGCTTCCTTCGGGGGCGTAGGGACTAGCGGGAGGCCGAGGAATGAGCTGTTCTTC.